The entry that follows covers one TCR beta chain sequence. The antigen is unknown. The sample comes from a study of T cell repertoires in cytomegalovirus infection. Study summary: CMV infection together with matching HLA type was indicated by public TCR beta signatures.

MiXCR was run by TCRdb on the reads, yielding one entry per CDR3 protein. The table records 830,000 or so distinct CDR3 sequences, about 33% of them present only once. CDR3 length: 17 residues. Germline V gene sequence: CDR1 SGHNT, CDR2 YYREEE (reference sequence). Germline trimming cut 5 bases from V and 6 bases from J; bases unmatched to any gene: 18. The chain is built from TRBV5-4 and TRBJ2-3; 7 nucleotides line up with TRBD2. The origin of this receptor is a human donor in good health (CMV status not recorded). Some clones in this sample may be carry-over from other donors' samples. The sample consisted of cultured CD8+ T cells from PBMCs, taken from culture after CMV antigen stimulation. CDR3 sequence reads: CASSPWGAGPDADTQYF. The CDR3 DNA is TGTGCCAGCAGTCCGTGGGGAGCGGGGCCTGATGCGGATACGCAGTATTTT.